This T cell receptor (beta chain) was captured by sequencing in a study of cytotoxic CD8 clonotypes in ibrutinib-treated CLL. Turning to the study itself: Complete response was seen in 2 patients and partial in 24; about twelve progressed and around 14 stayed remitted after a median around 6 years. Averaging across samples gave roughly 260,000 productive templates and over 85,000 productive rearrangements.

Libraries were prepared by immunoSEQ multiplex PCR; TCRdb keeps only in-frame clonotypes and omits some of them. This sample has 12,000 or so clones, with about 80% found just once. There are a few counts of this clone. Its antigen remains unidentified. Findings and caveats of the study: Baseline levels were approached again at progression, after clonality had risen at ibrutinib response. Pretreatment clonality was elevated relative to age-matched healthy donors and paralleled circulating CD8+ T-cell counts.

The CDR3 spans 13 residues. With 2 bases removed from V and 2 bases from J, the gap between germline ends came to 7 bases. Per germline, CDR1 MDHEN and CDR2 SYDVKM. The V call is TRBV28, the J call TRBJ2-7; D is unclear. This specimen was PBMCs, taken at disease progression, from a patient treated with ibrutinib. The sequence was collected from a human donor with chronic lymphocytic leukemia. CDR3 DNA: TGTGCCAGCAGTTTAACATCTACCTACGAGCAGTACTTC. It encodes CASSLTSTYEQYF.